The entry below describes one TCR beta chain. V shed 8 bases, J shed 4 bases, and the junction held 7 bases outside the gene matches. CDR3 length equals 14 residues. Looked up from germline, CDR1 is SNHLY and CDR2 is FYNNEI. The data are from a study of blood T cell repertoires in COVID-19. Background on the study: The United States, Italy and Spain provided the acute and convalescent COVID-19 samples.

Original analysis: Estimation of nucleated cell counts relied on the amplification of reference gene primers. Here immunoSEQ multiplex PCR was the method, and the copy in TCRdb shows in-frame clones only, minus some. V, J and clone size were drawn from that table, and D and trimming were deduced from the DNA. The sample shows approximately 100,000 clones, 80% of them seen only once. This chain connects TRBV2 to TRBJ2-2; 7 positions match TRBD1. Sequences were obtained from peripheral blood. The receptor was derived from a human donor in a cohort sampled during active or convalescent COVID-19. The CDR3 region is CASDREIGTGELFF. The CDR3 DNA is TGTGCCAGCGACAGGGAAATAGGCACCGGGGAGCTGTTTTTT.